This note documents a single T cell receptor (beta chain) sequence. Its specificity is not known. The sample is drawn from a study of T-cell memory formation after mild COVID-19. Whole-study results and caveats: Some SARS-CoV-2-responding clones were already detected in memory before infection. Clones that contracted clustered mainly in CM and EM if CD4+ and in EMRA if CD8+.

TCRdb re-called the 5' RACE reads with MiXCR, one entry per CDR3 protein. Here the sample spans hundreds of thousands of distinct CDR3 sequences, approximately 21% being singletons. Trimming removed 1 base at V and 3 bases at J, with 12 bases between. The CDR3 contains 15 residues. This receptor was identified in an adult woman who had mild COVID-19 (a few samples of this study predate the infection). Cell type and time point are not known. Sample: PBMCs or a T cell subset sorted from them (not recorded which). This chain links TRBV12-3 or TRBV12-4 with TRBJ2-5; D may be TRBD1 (6 bases). The CDR3 DNA follows: TGTGCCAGCAGTTTAGAACAGGGCAGAAAAGAGACCCAGTACTTC. Translated, it gives CASSLEQGRKETQYF.